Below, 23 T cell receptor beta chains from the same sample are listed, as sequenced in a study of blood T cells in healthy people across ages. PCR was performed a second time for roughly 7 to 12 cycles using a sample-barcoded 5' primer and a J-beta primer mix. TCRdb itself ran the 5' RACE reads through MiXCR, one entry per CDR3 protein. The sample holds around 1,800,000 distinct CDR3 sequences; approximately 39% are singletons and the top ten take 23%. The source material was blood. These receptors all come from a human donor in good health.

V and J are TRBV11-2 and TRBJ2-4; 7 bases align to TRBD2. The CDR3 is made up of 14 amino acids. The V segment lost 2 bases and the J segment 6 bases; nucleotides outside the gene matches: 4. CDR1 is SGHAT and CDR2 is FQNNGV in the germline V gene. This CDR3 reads CASSLSAGVNIQYF. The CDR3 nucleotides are TGTGCCAGCAGCTTATCGGCGGGGGTAAACATTCAGTACTTC.

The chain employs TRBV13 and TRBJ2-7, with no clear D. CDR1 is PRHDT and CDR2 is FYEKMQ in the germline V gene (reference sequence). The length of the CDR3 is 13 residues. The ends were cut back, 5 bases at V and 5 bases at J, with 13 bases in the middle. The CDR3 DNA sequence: TGTGCCAGCAGCACTGACGGGCCCAACGAGCAGTACTTC. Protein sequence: CASSTDGPNEQYF.

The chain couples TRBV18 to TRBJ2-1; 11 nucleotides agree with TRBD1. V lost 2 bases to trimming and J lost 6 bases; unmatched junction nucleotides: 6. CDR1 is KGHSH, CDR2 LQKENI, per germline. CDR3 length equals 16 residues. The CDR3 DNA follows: TGTGCCAGCTCACCAGGATCGGGGACAGGGGGCAATGAGCAGTTCTTC. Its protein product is CASSPGSGTGGNEQFF. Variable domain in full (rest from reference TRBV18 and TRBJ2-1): NAGVMQNPRHLVRRRGQEARLRCSPMKGHSHVYWYRQLPEEGLKFMVYLQKENIIDESGMPKERFSAEFPKEGPSILRIQQVVRGDSAAYFCASSPGSGTGGNEQFFGPGTRLTVL.

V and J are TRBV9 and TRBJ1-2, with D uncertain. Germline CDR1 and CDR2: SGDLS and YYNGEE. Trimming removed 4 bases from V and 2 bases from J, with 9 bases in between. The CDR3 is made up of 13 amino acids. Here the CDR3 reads CASSPSMNYGYTF. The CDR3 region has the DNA TGTGCCAGCAGCCCAAGTATGAACTATGGCTACACCTTC.

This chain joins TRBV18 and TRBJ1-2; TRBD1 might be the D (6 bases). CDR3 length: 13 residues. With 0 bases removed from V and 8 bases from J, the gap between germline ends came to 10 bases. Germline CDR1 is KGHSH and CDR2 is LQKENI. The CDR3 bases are TGTGCCAGCTCACCACCAGGGGGAAGCGGCTACACCTTC. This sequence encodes CASSPPGGSGYTF.

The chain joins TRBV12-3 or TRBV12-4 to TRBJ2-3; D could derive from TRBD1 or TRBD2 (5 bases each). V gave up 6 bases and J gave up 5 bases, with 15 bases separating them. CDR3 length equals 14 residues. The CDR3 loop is CASRLDRLRDTQYF. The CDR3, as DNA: TGTGCCAGCAGACTAGACAGACTTCGAGATACGCAGTATTTT.

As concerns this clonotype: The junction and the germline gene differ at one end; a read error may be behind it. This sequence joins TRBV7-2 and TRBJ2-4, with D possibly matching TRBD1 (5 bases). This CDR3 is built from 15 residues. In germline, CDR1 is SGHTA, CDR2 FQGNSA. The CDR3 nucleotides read TGTGCCGGCAGCTTAGGGGCAGTAGCCAAAAACATTCAGTACTTC. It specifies CAGSLGAVAKNIQYF.

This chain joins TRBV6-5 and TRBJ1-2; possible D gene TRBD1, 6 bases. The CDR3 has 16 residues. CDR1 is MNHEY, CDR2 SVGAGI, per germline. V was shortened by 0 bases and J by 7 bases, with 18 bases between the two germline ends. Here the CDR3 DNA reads TGTGCCAGCAGTTACTCAGGGACATCGGGGAGGGGTGGCTACACCTTC. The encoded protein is CASSYSGTSGRGGYTF.

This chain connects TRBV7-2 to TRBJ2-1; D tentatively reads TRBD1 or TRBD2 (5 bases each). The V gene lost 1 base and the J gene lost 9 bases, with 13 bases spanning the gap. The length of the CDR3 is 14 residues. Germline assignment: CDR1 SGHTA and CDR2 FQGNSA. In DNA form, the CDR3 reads TGTGCCAGCAGCTTAGAGGGGACCTATACTGAGCAGTTCTTC. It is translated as CASSLEGTYTEQFF.

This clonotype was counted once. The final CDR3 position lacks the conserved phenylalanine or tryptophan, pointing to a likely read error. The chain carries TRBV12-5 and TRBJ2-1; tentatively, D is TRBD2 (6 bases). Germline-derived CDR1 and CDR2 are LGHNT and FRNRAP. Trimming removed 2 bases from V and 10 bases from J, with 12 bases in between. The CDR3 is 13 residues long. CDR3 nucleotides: TGTGCTAGTGGTTTGTCTGGGACTTCAGAGCAGTTCTAC. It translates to CASGLSGTSEQFY.

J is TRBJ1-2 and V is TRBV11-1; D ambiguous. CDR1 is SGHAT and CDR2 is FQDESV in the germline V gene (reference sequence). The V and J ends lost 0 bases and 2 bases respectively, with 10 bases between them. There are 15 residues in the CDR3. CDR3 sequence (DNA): TGTGCCAGCAGCTTAGCCCCAGAAGTGAACTATGGCTACACCTTC. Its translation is CASSLAPEVNYGYTF.

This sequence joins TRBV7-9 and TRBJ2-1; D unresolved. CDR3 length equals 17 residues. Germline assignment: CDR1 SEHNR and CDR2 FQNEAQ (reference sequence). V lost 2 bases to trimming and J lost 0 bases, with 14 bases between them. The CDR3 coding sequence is TGTGCCAGCAGCTTACCCCCTCGGTACAGCTCCTACAATGAGCAGTTCTTC. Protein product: CASSLPPRYSSYNEQFF.

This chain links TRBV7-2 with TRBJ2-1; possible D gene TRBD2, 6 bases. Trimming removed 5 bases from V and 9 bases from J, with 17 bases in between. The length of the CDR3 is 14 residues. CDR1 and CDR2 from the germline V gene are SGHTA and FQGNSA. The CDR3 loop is CASSPITGVGEQFF. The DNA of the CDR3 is TGTGCCAGCAGCCCCATAACGGGAGTAGGTGAGCAGTTCTTC.

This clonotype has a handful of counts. This CDR3 reads CSARRTGGPNQPQHF. The CDR3 DNA sequence: TGCAGTGCTAGAAGGACAGGGGGTCCCAATCAGCCCCAGCATTTT. The rearrangement uses TRBV20-1 and TRBJ1-5; 10 nucleotides match TRBD1. The CDR3 covers 15 residues. V lost 2 bases, J lost 3 bases, and 4 bases stayed unmatched. Germline CDR1 reads DFQATT; CDR2 reads SNEGSKA (reference sequence).

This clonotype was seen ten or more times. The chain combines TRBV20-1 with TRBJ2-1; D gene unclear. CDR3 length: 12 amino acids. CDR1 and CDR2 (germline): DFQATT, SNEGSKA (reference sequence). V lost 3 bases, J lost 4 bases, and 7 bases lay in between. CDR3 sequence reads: CSASGRYNEQFF. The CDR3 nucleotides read TGCAGTGCTAGTGGCCGTTACAATGAGCAGTTCTTC.

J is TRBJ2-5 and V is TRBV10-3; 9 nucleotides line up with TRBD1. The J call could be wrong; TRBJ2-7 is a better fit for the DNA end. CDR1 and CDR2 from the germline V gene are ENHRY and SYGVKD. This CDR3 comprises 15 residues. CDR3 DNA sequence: TGTGCCATCACCCCTGGACAGGGGCGCGGCTACGAGCAGTACTTC. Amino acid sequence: CAITPGQGRGYEQYF.

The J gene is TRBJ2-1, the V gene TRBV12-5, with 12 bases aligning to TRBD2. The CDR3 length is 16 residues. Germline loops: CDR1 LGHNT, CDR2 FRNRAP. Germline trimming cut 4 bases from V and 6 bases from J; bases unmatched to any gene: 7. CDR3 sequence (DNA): TGTGCTAGTGGTTCTGAGACTAGCGGGGGTGGCAATGAGCAGTTCTTC. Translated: CASGSETSGGGNEQFF.

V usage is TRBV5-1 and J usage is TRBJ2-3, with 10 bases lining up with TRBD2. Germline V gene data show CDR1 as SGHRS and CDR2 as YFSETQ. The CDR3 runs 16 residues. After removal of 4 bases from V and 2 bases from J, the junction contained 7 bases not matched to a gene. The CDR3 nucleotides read TGCGCCAGCAGCCCCCGGACTAGCGGACCCACAGATACGCAGTATTTT. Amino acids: CASSPRTSGPTDTQYF.

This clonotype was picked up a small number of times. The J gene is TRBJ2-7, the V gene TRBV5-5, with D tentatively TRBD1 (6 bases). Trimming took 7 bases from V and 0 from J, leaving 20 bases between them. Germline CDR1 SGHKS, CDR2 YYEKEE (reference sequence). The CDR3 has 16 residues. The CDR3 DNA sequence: TGTGCCAGCTCCGGGCAGACAGGAGCATCCTCCTACGAGCAGTACTTC. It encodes CASSGQTGASSYEQYF.

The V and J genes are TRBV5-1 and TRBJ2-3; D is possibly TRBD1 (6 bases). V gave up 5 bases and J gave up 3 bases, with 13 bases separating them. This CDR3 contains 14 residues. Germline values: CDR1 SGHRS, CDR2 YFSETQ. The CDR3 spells CASRVKGTTDTQYF. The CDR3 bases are TGCGCCAGCAGGGTAAAGGGGACAACAGATACGCAGTATTTT.

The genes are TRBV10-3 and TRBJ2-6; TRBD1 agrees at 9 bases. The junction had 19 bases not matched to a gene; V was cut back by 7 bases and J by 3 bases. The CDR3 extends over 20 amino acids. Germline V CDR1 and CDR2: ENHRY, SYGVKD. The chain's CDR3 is CAITSVPGQGAIRGANVLTF. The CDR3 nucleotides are TGTGCCATCACCAGCGTCCCGGGACAGGGAGCGATACGTGGGGCCAACGTCCTGACTTTC.

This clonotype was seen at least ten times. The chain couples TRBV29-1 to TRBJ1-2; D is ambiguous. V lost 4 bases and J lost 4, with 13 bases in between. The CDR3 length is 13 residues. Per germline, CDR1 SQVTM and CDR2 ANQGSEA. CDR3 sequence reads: CSVAVEGSYGYTF. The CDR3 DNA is TGCAGCGTTGCTGTCGAGGGTTCCTATGGCTACACCTTC.

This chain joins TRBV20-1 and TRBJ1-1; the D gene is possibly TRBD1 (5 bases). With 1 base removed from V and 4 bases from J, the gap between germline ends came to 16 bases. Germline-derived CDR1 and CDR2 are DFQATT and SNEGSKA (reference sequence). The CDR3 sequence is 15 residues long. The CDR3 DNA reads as TGCAGTGCTAGAGTCTACCCAGGGATGGGCACTGAAGCTTTCTTT. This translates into CSARVYPGMGTEAFF.